This T cell receptor (beta chain) was sequenced in a study of vaccination and CD4 T cells after COVID-19. Study as a whole: Control cultures were given a CEFX pool, an HIV-1 Nef pool, or no peptide.

In germline, CDR1 is DFQATT, CDR2 SNEGSKA (reference sequence). Losses at the gene ends were 5 bases for V and 0 bases for J; bases not matched to a gene: 6. This CDR3 comprises 14 residues. The Oncomine TCR Beta short-read assay generated sequence data from the DNA of cultured CD4+ T cells. Each CDR3 protein gets one entry after TCRdb re-called the PCR reads with MiXCR. The data hold under 20,000 distinct CDR3 sequences, with roughly half observed a single time. Study-wide points: Convalescent patients showed a median roughly 85% of reactive clones that were seen only post-vaccination.

About this clonotype itself: What it recognizes is unknown.

The time point is: late sampling 161 to 241 days after vaccination in three convalescent patients. Treatment: approximately 10-day PBMC culture with coronavirus spike peptide pools or control peptides (ViraFEST assay). TCR sequencing followed the expansion of antigen-specific T cells with peptide pools in ViraFEST. PCR positivity was dated March to December 2020, before US Alpha, Beta and Delta variants. The specimen was CD4+ T cells from blood, cultured in vitro, collected about 7 months after SARS-CoV-2 vaccination. The V call is TRBV20-1, the J call TRBJ2-7; 8 bases agree with TRBD1. The TCR was taken from a human donor who had recovered from COVID-19. The CDR3 nucleotides read TGCAGTGCTGACGCCGGACAGGGCTCCTACGAGCAGTACTTC. Translating gives CSADAGQGSYEQYF.